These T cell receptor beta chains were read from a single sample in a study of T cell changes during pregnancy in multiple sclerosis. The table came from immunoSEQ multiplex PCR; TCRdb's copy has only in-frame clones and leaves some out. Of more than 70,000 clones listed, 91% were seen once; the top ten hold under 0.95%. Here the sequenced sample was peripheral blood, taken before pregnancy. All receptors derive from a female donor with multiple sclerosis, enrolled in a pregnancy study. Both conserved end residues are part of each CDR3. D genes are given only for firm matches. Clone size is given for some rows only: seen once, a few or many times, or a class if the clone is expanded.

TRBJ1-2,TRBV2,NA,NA,TGTGCCAGCAGCCAGGACAGCAACTATGGCTACACCTTC,CASSQDSNYGYTF
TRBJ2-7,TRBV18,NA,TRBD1,TGTGCCAGCTCATCCCGGACAGGGGGCGACGAGCAGTACTTC,CASSSRTGGDEQYF
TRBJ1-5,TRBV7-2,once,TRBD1,TGTGCCAGCAGCCCCCAGGACAGGGTCGGCCAGCCCCAGCATTTT,CASSPQDRVGQPQHF
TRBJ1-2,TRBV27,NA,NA,TGTGCCAGCAGTTCCCACGGGATGAACTATGGCTACACCTTC,CASSSHGMNYGYTF
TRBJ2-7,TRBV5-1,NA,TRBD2,TGCGCCAGCAGCTTGGGGACAACGGGAGGCATAAACGAGCAGTACTTC,CASSLGTTGGINEQYF
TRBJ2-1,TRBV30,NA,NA,TGTGCCTGGAGTGGAGACGGAGTTAAGCAGTTCTTC,CAWSGDGVKQFF
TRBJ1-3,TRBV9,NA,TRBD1,TGTGCCAGCAGCGGCCGGGACAGGGACTCTGGAAACACCATATATTTT,CASSGRDRDSGNTIYF
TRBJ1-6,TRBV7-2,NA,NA,TGTGCCAGCAGCCCAGACAGAAAAAATAATTCACCCCTCCACTTT,CASSPDRKNNSPLHF
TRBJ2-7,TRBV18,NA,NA,TGTGCCAGCTCACCATTATTTACAGAAAACGAGCAGTACTTC,CASSPLFTENEQYF
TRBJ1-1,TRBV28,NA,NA,TGTGCCAGCAGTTTACAGTCGGTTGGGGTCGCTCGGGGGAACACTGAAGCTTTCTTT,CASSLQSVGVARGNTEAFF
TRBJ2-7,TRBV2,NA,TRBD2,TGTGCCAGCACCCGACTAGCGGACCACTCCTACGAGCAGTACTTC,CASTRLADHSYEQYF
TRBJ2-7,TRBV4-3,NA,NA,TGCGCCAGCAGCCGAGGATTGGCGTCCGAGCAGTACTTC,CASSRGLASEQYF
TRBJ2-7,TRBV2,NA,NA,TGTGCCAGCCATATGGAACAGTCTTCCTTCTACGAGCAGTACTTC,CASHMEQSSFYEQYF
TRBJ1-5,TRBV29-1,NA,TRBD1,TGCAGCGTTGGTGGGACAGGCGGACCAAATCAGCCCCAGCATTTT,CSVGGTGGPNQPQHF
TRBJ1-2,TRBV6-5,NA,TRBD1,TGTGCCAGCAGTTTGCAATATAGACAGGGGCAGTATGGCTACACCTTC,CASSLQYRQGQYGYTF
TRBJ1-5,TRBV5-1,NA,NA,TGCGCCAGCAGCCCAGGGGATAGCAATCAGCCCCAGCATTTT,CASSPGDSNQPQHF
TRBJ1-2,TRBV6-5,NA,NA,TGTGCCAGCAGTCTTCAGTCTAACTATGGCTACACCTTC,CASSLQSNYGYTF
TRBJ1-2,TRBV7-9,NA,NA,TGTGCCAGCAGCTTAGGACAGGCCGTCTATGGCTACACCTTC,CASSLGQAVYGYTF
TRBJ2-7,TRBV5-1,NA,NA,TGCGCCAGCAGCTTGGACAGCCGATCCTACGAGCAGTACTTC,CASSLDSRSYEQYF
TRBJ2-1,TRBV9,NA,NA,TGTGCCAGCAGCCATCGCAACGAGGAGAGCTCCTACAATGAGCAGTTCTTC,CASSHRNEESSYNEQFF
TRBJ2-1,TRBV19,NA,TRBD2,TGTGCCAGTGGGGAGCGGGGGGGATCCTACAATGAGCAGTTCTTC,CASGERGGSYNEQFF
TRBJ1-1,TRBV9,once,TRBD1,TGTGCCAGCAGCCCGGGGACAGTCACTGAAGCTTTCTTT,CASSPGTVTEAFF
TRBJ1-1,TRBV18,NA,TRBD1,TGTGCCAGCTCACCCCGACAGGGAGCGAACACTGAAGCTTTCTTT,CASSPRQGANTEAFF
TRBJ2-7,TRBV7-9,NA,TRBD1,TGTGCCAGTCGTCCGATACAGGGGGCCTACGAGCAGTACTTC,CASRPIQGAYEQYF
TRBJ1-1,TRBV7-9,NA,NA,TGTGCCAGCAGCCGTCGGGGGGAACACACTGAAGCTTTCTTT,CASSRRGEHTEAFF